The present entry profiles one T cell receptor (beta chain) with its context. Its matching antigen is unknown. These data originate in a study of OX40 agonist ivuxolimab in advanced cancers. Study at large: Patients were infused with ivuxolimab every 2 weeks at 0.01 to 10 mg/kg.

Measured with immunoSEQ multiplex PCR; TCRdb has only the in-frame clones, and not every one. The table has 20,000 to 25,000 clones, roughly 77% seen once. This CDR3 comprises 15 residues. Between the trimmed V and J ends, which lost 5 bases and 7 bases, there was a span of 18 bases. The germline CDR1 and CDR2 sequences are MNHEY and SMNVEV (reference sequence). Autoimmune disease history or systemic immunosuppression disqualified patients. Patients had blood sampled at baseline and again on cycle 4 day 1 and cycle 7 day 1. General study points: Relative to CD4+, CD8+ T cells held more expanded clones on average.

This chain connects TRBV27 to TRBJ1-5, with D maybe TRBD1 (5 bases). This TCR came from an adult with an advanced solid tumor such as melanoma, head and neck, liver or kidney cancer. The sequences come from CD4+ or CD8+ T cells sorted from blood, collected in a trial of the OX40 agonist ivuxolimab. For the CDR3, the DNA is TGTGCCAGCAGTCCCCGGGGGGTGCTAGAGCAGCCCCAGCATTTT. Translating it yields CASSPRGVLEQPQHF.